This entry lists 22 T cell receptor beta chains sequenced from one sample in a study of blood T cell repertoires in COVID-19. Here immunoSEQ multiplex PCR was the method, and the copy in TCRdb shows in-frame clones only, minus some. The sample consists of about 160,000 clones, 93% of them appearing once. Sequenced input: peripheral blood. The receptors shown here come from a woman in her sixties with COVID-19, enrolled during active disease.

The chain recombines TRBV3-1 (or the pseudogene TRBV3-2) with TRBJ2-1; D perhaps matches TRBD1 (5 bases). This CDR3 comprises 14 residues. Trimming took 1 base from V and 12 from J, leaving 16 bases between them. Per the germline V gene, CDR1 is LGHDT and CDR2 is YNNKEL (reference sequence). The CDR3 loop is CASSQGGGAVGQFF. The DNA for the CDR3 is TGTGCCAGCAGCCAAGGTGGTGGGGCCGTTGGGCAGTTCTTC.

V and J are TRBV19 and TRBJ2-2, with TRBD2 matching over 7 bases. CDR1 and CDR2 from the germline V gene are LNHDA and SQIVND (reference sequence). The CDR3 totals 19 residues. The V and J ends lost 4 bases and 5 bases, in that order; junction bases with no gene match: 19. CDR3 DNA sequence: TGTGCCAGTAGTACCAACAGCGGGACGTTAAAAATAAGGACCGGGGAGCTGTTTTTT. Translation: CASSTNSGTLKIRTGELFF. Full variable domain (remainder filled in from reference TRBV19 and TRBJ2-2): DGGITQSPKYLFRKEGQNVTLSCEQNLNHDAMYWYRQDPGQGLRLIYYSQIVNDFQKGDIAEGYSVSREKKESFPLTVTSAQKNPTAFYLCASSTNSGTLKIRTGELFFGEGSRLTVL.

CDR3 in DNA: TGTGCCAGCAGCCCAGGACAGGTCTGGAAGCCCCAGCATTTT. The encoded protein is CASSPGQVWKPQHF. The chain uses TRBV6-5 and TRBJ1-5; 7 positions agree with TRBD1. V gave up 6 bases and J gave up 8 bases; unmatched junction bases: 10. Germline values: CDR1 MNHEY, CDR2 SVGAGI. The CDR3 is made up of 14 amino acids.

The V gene is TRBV18, the J gene TRBJ1-5; a possible D gene is TRBD1 (6 bases). Per the germline V gene, CDR1 is KGHSH and CDR2 is LQKENI. V was clipped by 6 bases and J by 5 bases, with 14 bases between them. The CDR3 runs 14 residues. In DNA form, the CDR3 reads TGTGCCAGCTCTCCTCAGGGGTCCGATCAGCCCCAGCATTTT. Protein product: CASSPQGSDQPQHF.

The chain couples TRBV6-5 to TRBJ1-1; possibly TRBD1 for D (5 bases). The CDR3 sequence is 11 residues long. Per the germline V gene, CDR1 is MNHEY and CDR2 is SVGAGI. V shed 6 bases and J shed 9 bases, with 11 bases lying between them. The CDR3 region has the DNA TGTGCCAGCAGACGACAGACTCAAGCTTTCTTT. Encoded protein: CASRRQTQAFF.

The V and J genes are TRBV18 and TRBJ2-2; D uncertain. The V end was cut by 6 bases, the J end by 3 bases, with 5 bases between. This CDR3 has 12 amino acids. Germline CDR1 is KGHSH and CDR2 is LQKENI. The CDR3 here is CASSSDTGELFF. The CDR3 DNA follows: TGTGCCAGCTCGTCGGACACCGGGGAGCTGTTTTTT. The full variable domain, with the rest looked up from reference TRBV18 and TRBJ2-2, is NAGVMQNPRHLVRRRGQEARLRCSPMKGHSHVYWYRQLPEEGLKFMVYLQKENIIDESGMPKERFSAEFPKEGPSILRIQQVVRGDSAAYFCASSSDTGELFFGEGSRLTVL.

The rearrangement links TRBV7-9 to TRBJ2-7; 8 bases line up with TRBD1. CDR3 length: 13 residues. Germline values: CDR1 SEHNR, CDR2 FQNEAQ (reference sequence). Trimming took 4 bases from V and 5 from J; bases not matched to a gene: 4. The chain's CDR3 is CASSSRTGNEQYF. The DNA for the CDR3 is TGTGCCAGCAGCTCCAGGACAGGGAACGAGCAGTACTTC. The full variable domain, completed using reference TRBV7-9 and TRBJ2-7, is DTGVSQNPRHKITKRGQNVTFRCDPISEHNRLYWYRQTLGQGPEFLTYFQNEAQLEKSRLLSDRFSAERPKGSFSTLEIQRTEQGDSAMYLCASSSRTGNEQYFGPGTRLTVT.

In its sample, this clone was seen a few times. The chain joins TRBV5-6 to TRBJ1-1; 8 bases match TRBD1. Germline V lookup: CDR1 SGHDT, CDR2 YYEEEE. V shed 4 bases, J shed 1 base, and the junction held 6 bases outside the gene matches. The CDR3 has 15 residues. CDR3 region: CASSATGGKNTEAFF. CDR3 DNA: TGTGCCAGCAGCGCCACAGGGGGAAAGAACACTGAAGCTTTCTTT.

This sequence joins TRBV4-2 and TRBJ1-1; perhaps TRBD1 as D (6 bases). Trimming cost V 0 bases and J 7 bases, with 18 bases left between them. CDR1 is LGHNA, CDR2 YNFKEQ, per germline. This CDR3 region has 16 residues. The DNA for the CDR3 is TGTGCCAGCAGCCAAGAAATGATCTCCCGGACAGATGAAGCTTTCTTT. It translates to CASSQEMISRTDEAFF.

This clone was observed once. The V call is TRBV5-1, the J call TRBJ2-6; 10 bases map to TRBD1. V shed 7 bases and J 2 bases; nucleotides not matched to a gene: 0. CDR1 is SGHRS, CDR2 YFSETQ, per germline. The CDR3 totals 14 residues. DNA of the CDR3: TGCGCCAGCGGACAGGGGGCTGGGGCCAACGTCCTGACTTTC. Translation: CASGQGAGANVLTF.

The rearrangement uses TRBV7-2 and TRBJ1-6, with D tentatively TRBD1 (5 bases). The CDR3 runs 15 residues. CDR1 and CDR2 (germline): SGHTA, FQGNSA. Deletions cut 1 base from V and 11 bases from J, with 15 bases between. CDR3 DNA sequence: TGTGCCAGCAGCTTAGGGGGGGGGTCCTTAGCACCCCTCCACTTT. Translation: CASSLGGGSLAPLHF.

The genes are TRBV12-3 or TRBV12-4 and TRBJ1-5, with TRBD1 identical over 8 bases. The CDR3 has 13 residues. The V and J ends lost 3 bases and 7 bases, in that order; junction bases with no gene match: 2. The CDR3 spells CASSFDRGQPQHF. CDR3 nucleotides: TGTGCCAGCAGTTTCGACAGGGGACAGCCCCAGCATTTT.

This rearrangement joins TRBV3-1 (or the pseudogene TRBV3-2) to TRBJ2-4; 16 nucleotides align to TRBD2. Unmatched junction bases numbered 14, after V lost 3 bases and J lost 0 bases. The CDR3 extends over 22 amino acids. Germline CDR1 reads LGHDT; CDR2 reads YNNKEL (reference sequence). The CDR3 nucleotides are TGTGCCAGCAGCCACCACCTACTACCGGGACTAGCGGGGGGGATAGCCAAAAACATTCAGTACTTC. This gives the protein CASSHHLLPGLAGGIAKNIQYF.

CDR3 DNA sequence: TGCAGCGTTGTAACAGGGACAGATACGCAGTATTTT. Its translation is CSVVTGTDTQYF. The J gene is TRBJ2-3, the V gene TRBV29-1; D perhaps matches TRBD1 (6 bases). The CDR3 has 12 residues. Between the trimmed V and J ends, which lost 4 bases and 3 bases, there was a span of 8 bases. Per the germline V gene, CDR1 is SQVTM and CDR2 is ANQGSEA.

V usage is TRBV2 and J usage is TRBJ1-1; D possibly corresponds to TRBD1 (6 bases). The CDR3 totals 14 residues. V was trimmed by 2 bases and J by 4 bases, leaving 11 bases between them. The germline gives CDR1 SNHLY, CDR2 FYNNEI. Here the CDR3 reads CASSEQGRRTEAFF. The CDR3 bases are TGTGCCAGCAGTGAACAGGGGAGACGCACTGAAGCTTTCTTT. Filled out from reference TRBV2 and TRBJ1-1, the complete variable domain reads EPEVTQTPSHQVTQMGQEVILRCVPISNHLYFYWYRQILGQKVEFLVSFYNNEISEKSEIFDDQFSVERPDGSNFTLKIRSTKLEDSAMYFCASSEQGRRTEAFFGQGTRLTVV.

For this clone: Other nucleotide sequences from this sample produce the same CDR3. This chain uses TRBV9 with TRBJ2-7; possible D gene TRBD2, 6 bases. V gave up 0 bases and J gave up 0 bases, with 10 bases separating them. CDR3 length: 15 residues. Germline V gives CDR1 SGDLS, CDR2 YYNGEE. The CDR3 coding sequence is TGTGCCAGCAGCGTAGATAGCGGTAGCTCCTACGAGCAGTACTTC. Translating gives CASSVDSGSSYEQYF.

This clone was recorded once. The V gene is TRBV5-1, the J gene TRBJ2-3; D gene unclear. V was pared by 2 bases and J by 1 base, with 11 bases between. Germline CDR1 and CDR2: SGHRS and YFSETQ. The CDR3 extends over 15 amino acids. This CDR3 is CASSFQQARTDTQYF. The CDR3, as DNA: TGCGCCAGCAGCTTTCAGCAGGCGCGCACAGATACGCAGTATTTT.

This clone appeared once. The genes are TRBV30 and TRBJ1-2, with D tentatively TRBD1 (5 bases). The CDR3 length is 13 residues. With 3 bases removed from V and 1 base from J, the gap between germline ends came to 9 bases. Germline V CDR1 and CDR2: GTSNPN, SVGIG (reference sequence). CDR3 DNA sequence: TGTGCCTGGAGAGGGCAGGGTAACTATGGCTACACCTTC. Its translation: CAWRGQGNYGYTF.

The chain joins TRBV5-1 to TRBJ2-5, with 9 nucleotides matching TRBD1. With V trimmed by 7 bases and J by 4 bases, 8 bases remained unmatched. Germline V gene lookup returns CDR1 SGHRS and CDR2 YFSETQ. CDR3 length: 14 amino acids. The CDR3 DNA is TGCGCCAGCTCGGACAGGGGTAATGTAGAGACCCAGTACTTC. Translating it yields CASSDRGNVETQYF.

V is TRBV27 and J is TRBJ1-6; 7 bases are a match to TRBD1. The CDR3 spans 15 residues. V trimming: 2 bases; J trimming: 7 bases; junction bases outside the gene matches: 5. The germline V gene has CDR1 MNHEY and CDR2 SMNVEV (reference sequence). The CDR3, as DNA: TGTGCCAGCAGTTTACGGGGACAGACCAATTCACCCCTCCACTTT. Its translation is CASSLRGQTNSPLHF.

The chain employs TRBV15 and TRBJ1-4; TRBD1 aligns across 8 bases. This CDR3 contains 17 residues. Germline loops: CDR1 LNHNV, CDR2 YYDKDF (reference sequence). Trimming at V came to 0 bases and at J to 3 bases, leaving 6 bases not matched to a gene. The CDR3 bases are TGTGCCACCAGCAGAGAACTCCAGGGGGCCGCTAATGAAAAACTGTTTTTT. This encodes CATSRELQGAANEKLFF.

With regard to this clone: Mismatch with germline at one junction end may stem from a read error. The gene calls are TRBV6-2 or TRBV6-3 and TRBJ1-2; 8 nucleotides agree with TRBD1. The CDR3 is made up of 18 amino acids. CDR1 MNHEY and CDR2 SVGEGT come from the germline V gene. The CDR3 DNA sequence: TGTACCAGCAGCCATTTACCGGGACAGGAAACGGCTAACTATGGCTACACCTTC. Residues: CTSSHLPGQETANYGYTF.